Each of the 2 T cell receptor beta chains below was sequenced from the same sample in a study of blood T cell repertoires in COVID-19. Clones were sequenced by immunoSEQ multiplex PCR, and TCRdb holds only the in-frame ones, with some missing. The data contain approximately 260,000 clones, roughly 88% of them singletons. The sequenced material came from peripheral blood. These receptors all stem from a woman aged 70-85 years with acute or convalescent COVID-19.

The chain is built from TRBV6-2 or TRBV6-3 and TRBJ1-2, with 8 nucleotides matching TRBD1. The CDR3 loop spans 15 amino acids. CDR1 is MNHEY, CDR2 SVGEGT, per germline. Trimming took 7 bases from V and 7 from J; bases not matched to a gene: 14. This chain's CDR3 is CASTPHQDRAFGYTF. The CDR3, as DNA: TGTGCCAGCACCCCACACCAGGACAGGGCTTTTGGCTACACCTTC.

In regard to this clone: Distinct nucleotide sequences in the sample also encode this CDR3. This chain joins TRBV2 and TRBJ2-7, with 9 bases identical to TRBD1. V trimming: 5 bases; J trimming: 1 base; junction bases outside the gene matches: 3. The CDR3 is 14 amino acids. Germline CDR1 and CDR2: SNHLY and FYNNEI. CDR3 loop: CASSPGTGSYEQYF. CDR3 DNA sequence: TGTGCCAGCAGTCCTGGGACAGGGTCCTACGAGCAGTACTTC. Together with reference TRBV2 and TRBJ2-7, the CDR3 gives the full variable domain: EPEVTQTPSHQVTQMGQEVILRCVPISNHLYFYWYRQILGQKVEFLVSFYNNEISEKSEIFDDQFSVERPDGSNFTLKIRSTKLEDSAMYFCASSPGTGSYEQYFGPGTRLTVT.